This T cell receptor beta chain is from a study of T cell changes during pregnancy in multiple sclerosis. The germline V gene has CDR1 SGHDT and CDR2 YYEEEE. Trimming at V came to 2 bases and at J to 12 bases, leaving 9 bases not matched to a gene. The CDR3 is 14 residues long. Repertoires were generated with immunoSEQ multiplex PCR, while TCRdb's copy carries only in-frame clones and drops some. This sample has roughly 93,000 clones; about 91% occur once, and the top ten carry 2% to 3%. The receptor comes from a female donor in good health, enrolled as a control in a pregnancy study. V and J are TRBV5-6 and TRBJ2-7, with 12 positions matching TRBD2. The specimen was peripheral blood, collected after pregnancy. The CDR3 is CASSFGLAGRKGYF. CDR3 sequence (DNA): TGTGCCAGCAGCTTTGGACTAGCGGGACGGAAGGGGTACTTC.